This T cell receptor beta chain appears in the sequencing data of a study of beta chain features in type 1 diabetes. Findings and caveats of the study: More deletions and fewer insertions at VDJ junctions were found in patients with type 1 diabetes.

CDR1 and CDR2 from the germline V gene are LNHNV and YYDKDF (reference sequence). V was clipped by 8 bases and J by 9 bases; unmatched bases: 6. This CDR3 region has 12 residues. Worth noting for this clone: Its antigen is still unknown.

CD45RO/CCR7/CD25/CD127/CD95/CD27 sorting isolated CD4+ naive, central memory, regulatory and stem cell-like memory cells. Reverse transcribing all isolated RNA meant expressed TCRB transcripts were sequenced. The assay was immunoSEQ multiplex PCR, and TCRdb's table has in-frame clones only and misses some. Of 240,000 or so clones listed, around 68% are singletons. This TCR was recovered from a man aged 25-45 years in good health. Sequencing input: naive CD4+ T cells from blood. This chain joins TRBV15 and TRBJ1-2; 10 bases match TRBD1. The CDR3 nucleotides are TGTGCCACCTGGGGACAGGGGACGAGCTACACCTTC. This codes for CATWGQGTSYTF.